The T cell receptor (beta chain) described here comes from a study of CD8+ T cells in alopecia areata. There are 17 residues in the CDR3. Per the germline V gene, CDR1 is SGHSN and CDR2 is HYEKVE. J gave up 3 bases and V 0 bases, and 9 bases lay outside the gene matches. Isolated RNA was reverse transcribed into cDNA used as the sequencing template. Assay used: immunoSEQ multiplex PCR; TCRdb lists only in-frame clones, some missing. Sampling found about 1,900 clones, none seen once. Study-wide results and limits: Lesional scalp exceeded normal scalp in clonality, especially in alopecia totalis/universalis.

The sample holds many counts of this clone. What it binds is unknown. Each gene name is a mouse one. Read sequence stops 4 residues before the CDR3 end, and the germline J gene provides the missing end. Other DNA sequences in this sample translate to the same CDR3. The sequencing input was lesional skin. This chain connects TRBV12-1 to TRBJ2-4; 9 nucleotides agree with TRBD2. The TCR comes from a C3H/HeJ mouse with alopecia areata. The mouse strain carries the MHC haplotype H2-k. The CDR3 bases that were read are TGTGCCAGCTCTCTCCCAGAACTGGGGGGACGACAAAAC. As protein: CASSLPELGGRQN. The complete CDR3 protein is CASSLPELGGRQNTLYF.